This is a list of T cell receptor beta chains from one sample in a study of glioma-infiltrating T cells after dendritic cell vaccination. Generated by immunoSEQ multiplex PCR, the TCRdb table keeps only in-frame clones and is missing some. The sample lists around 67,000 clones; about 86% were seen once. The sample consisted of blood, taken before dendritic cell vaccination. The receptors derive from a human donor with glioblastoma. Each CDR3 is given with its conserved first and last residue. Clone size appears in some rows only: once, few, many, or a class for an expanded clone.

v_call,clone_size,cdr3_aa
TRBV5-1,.,CASSFRGNTGELFF
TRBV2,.,CASSEIRNMNTEAFF
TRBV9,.,CASSNPVGGEQFF
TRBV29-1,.,CSVEDRGGNGYTF
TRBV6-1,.,CASSGAGNTDTQYF
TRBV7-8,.,CASSLNSHTDTQYF
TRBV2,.,CASTRLAGNYNEQFF
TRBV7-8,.,CASSLRDRDEKLFF
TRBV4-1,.,CASSQDTRTPNTEAFF
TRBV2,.,CASRVESANIQYF
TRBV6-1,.,CASRGTGVNSPLHF
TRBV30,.,CAWSTGGGNTGELFF
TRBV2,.,CASSDGQGETQYF
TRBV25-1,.,CASSERGWGHDEKLFF
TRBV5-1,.,CASSLLGAYQETQYF
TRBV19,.,CASSIVAVNTEAFF
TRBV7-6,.,CASSLFGGETQYF
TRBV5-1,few,CASSLGAGTDTQYF
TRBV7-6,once,CASSLGEGDNSPLHF
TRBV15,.,CATSREKSWAGEQYF
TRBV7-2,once,CASSSFVAGETQYF
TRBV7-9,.,CASSQDSYGYTF
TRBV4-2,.,CASSRDSSGANVLTF
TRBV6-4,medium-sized,CASSDSSGGAVDTQYF
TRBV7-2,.,CASSPDYGYTF
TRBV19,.,CASSIALDSNEQFF
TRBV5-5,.,CASSRQIRIAGTDTQYF
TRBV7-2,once,CASSFTGGAGYGYTF
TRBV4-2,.,CASSSRQGTSGEKLFF